What follows describes a single T cell receptor (beta chain). This record comes from a study of breast tumors, draining lymph nodes, adjacent tissues. MiXCR, run by TCRdb on the multiplex PCR reads, gives a single entry per CDR3 protein. This repertoire shows 20,000 or so distinct CDR3 sequences, about 50% found once; its top ten account for 7.8%. The CDR3 extends over 18 amino acids. CDR1 and CDR2 from the germline V gene are SQVTM and ANQGSEA. V was clipped by 4 bases and J by 1 base, with 22 bases between them. This clonotype was sampled from a female donor with breast cancer. Some clones in this sample may be carry-over from other donors' samples. The sequenced material came from breast tumor tissue. The V and J genes are TRBV29-1 and TRBJ2-2; tentatively, D is TRBD1 (6 bases). CDR3 in amino acids: CSVVPYLTGWRNTGELFF. In nucleotides, the CDR3 is TGCAGCGTTGTTCCGTATTTAACAGGGTGGAGGAACACCGGGGAGCTGTTTTTT.